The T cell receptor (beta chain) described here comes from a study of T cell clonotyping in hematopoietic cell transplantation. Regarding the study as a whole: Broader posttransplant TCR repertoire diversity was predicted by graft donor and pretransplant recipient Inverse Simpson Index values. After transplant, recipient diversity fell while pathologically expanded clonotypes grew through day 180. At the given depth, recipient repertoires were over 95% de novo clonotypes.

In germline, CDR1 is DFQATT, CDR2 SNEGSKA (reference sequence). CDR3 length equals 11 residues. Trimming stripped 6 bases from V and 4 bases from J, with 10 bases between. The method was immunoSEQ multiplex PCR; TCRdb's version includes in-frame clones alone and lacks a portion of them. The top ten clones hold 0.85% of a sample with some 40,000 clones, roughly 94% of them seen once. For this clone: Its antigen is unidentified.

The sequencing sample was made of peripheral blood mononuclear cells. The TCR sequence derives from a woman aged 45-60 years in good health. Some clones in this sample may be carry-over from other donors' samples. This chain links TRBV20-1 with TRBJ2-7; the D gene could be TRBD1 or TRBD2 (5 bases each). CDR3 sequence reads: CSATRGYEQYF. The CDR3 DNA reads TGCAGTGCGACGAGGGGTTACGAGCAGTACTTC.